This T cell receptor beta chain was recorded in a study of OX40 agonist ivuxolimab in advanced cancers. V was shortened by 0 bases and J by 4 bases, with 7 bases between the two germline ends. This CDR3 comprises 12 residues. Germline CDR1 GTSNPN, CDR2 SVGIG (reference sequence). Autoimmune disease history or systemic immunosuppression was exclusionary. Method: immunoSEQ multiplex PCR; TCRdb's copy keeps in-frame clones and lacks some. The sample lists 65,000 to 75,000 clones, more than 75% occurring once. As concerns this clone: The sample contains more than one DNA sequence encoding this CDR3.

The clonotype comes from an adult with an advanced solid tumor such as melanoma, head and neck, liver or kidney cancer. The sample in question was CD4+ or CD8+ T cells sorted from blood, obtained in a trial of the OX40 agonist ivuxolimab. This chain joins TRBV30 and TRBJ2-7; D remains unclear. The CDR3 sequence is CAWSVGRYEQYF. The DNA for the CDR3 is TGTGCCTGGAGTGTAGGCAGGTACGAGCAGTACTTC.